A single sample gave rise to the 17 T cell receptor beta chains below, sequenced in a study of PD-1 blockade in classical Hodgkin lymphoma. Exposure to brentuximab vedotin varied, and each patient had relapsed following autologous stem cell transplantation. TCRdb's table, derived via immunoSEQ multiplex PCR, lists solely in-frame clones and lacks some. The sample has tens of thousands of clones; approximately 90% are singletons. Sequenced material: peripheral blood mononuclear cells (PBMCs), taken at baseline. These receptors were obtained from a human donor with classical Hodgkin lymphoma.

CDR3 protein: CASSPPGASGGHGTGELFF. In nucleotides, the CDR3 is TGTGCCAGCAGCCCCCCAGGGGCTAGCGGGGGGCACGGCACCGGGGAGCTGTTTTTT. The rearrangement uses TRBV9 and TRBJ2-2; 11 bases match TRBD2. Germline-derived CDR1 and CDR2 are SGDLS and YYNGEE. The CDR3 has 19 amino acids. Trimming at V came to 4 bases and at J to 4 bases, leaving 15 bases not matched to a gene.

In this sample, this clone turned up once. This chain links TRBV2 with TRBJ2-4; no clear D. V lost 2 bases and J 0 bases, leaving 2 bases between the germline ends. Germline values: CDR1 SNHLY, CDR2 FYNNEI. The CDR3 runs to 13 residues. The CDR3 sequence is CASSEIAKNIQYF. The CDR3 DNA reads TGTGCCAGCAGTGAAATAGCCAAAAACATTCAGTACTTC.

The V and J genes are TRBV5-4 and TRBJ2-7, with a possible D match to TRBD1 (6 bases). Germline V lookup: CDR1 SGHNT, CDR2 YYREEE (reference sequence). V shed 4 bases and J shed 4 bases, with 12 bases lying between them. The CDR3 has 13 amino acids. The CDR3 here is CASSQEGGYEQYF. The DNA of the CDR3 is TGTGCCAGCAGCCAAGAAGGGGGTTACGAGCAGTACTTC.

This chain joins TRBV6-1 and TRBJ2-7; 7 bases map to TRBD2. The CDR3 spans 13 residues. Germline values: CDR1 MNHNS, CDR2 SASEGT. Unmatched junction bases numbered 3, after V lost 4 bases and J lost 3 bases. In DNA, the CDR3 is TGTGCCAGCAGTGGACTAGCTCTCTACGAGCAGTACTTC. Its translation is CASSGLALYEQYF.

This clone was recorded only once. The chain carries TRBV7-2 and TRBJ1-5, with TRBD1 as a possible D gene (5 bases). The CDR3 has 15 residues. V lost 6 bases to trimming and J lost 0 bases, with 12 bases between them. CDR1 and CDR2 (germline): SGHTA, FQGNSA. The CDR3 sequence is CASRMTESSNQPQHF. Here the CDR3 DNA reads TGTGCCAGCAGGATGACAGAATCTAGCAATCAGCCCCAGCATTTT.

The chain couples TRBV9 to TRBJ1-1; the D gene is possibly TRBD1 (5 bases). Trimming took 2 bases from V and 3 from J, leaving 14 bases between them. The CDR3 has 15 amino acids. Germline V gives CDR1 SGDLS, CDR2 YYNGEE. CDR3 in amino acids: CASSVWTGVDTEAFF. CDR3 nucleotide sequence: TGTGCCAGCAGCGTGTGGACGGGGGTGGACACTGAAGCTTTCTTT. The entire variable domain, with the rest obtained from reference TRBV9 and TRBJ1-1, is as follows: DSGVTQTPKHLITATGQRVTLRCSPRSGDLSVYWYQQSLDQGLQFLIQYYNGEERAKGNILERFSAQQFPDLHSELNLSSLELGDSALYFCASSVWTGVDTEAFFGQGTRLTVV.

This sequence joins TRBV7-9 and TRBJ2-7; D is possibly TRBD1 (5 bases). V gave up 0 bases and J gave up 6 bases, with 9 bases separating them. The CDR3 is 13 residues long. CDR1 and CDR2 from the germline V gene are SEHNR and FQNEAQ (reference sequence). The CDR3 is CASSLAGVSEQYF. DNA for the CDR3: TGTGCCAGCAGCTTAGCAGGGGTAAGCGAGCAGTACTTC.

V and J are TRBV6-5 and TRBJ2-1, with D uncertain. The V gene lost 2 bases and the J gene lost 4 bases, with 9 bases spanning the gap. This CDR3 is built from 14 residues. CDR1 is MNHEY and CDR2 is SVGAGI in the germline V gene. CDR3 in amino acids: CASSYGAIYNEQFF. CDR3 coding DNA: TGTGCCAGCAGTTACGGTGCAATTTACAATGAGCAGTTCTTC.

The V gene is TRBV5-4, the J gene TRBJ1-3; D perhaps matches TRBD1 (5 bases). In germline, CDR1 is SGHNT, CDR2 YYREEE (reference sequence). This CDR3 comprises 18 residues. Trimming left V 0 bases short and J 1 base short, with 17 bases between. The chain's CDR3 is CASSLANGGIGSGNTIYF. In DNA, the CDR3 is TGTGCCAGCAGCTTGGCCAATGGGGGGATAGGGTCTGGAAACACCATATATTTT.

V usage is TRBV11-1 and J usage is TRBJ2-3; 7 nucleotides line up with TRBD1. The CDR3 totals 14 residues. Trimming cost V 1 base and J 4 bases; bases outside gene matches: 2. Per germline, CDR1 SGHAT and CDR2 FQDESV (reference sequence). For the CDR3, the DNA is TGTGCCAGCAGCTTAGAGGGGGCATCAGATACGCAGTATTTT. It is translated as CASSLEGASDTQYF.

CDR3 DNA sequence: TGTGCCAGCAGCAGCTCTAGAAGTAGGAATGAGCAGTTCTTC. It yields the protein CASSSSRSRNEQFF. The chain joins TRBV6-1 to TRBJ2-1, with D unresolved. The V gene lost 6 bases and the J gene lost 7 bases, with 16 bases spanning the gap. There are 14 residues in the CDR3. Germline CDR1 MNHNS, CDR2 SASEGT.

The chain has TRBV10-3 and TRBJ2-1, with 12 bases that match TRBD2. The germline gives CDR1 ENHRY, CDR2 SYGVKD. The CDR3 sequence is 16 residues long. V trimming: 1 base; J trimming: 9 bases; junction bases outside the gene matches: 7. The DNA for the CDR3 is TGTGCCATCAGTGAGTGGGCTAGCGGGGGGGCAGGTGAGCAGTTCTTC. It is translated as CAISEWASGGAGEQFF.

In DNA, the CDR3 is TGTGCCAGCTCTCCAGCGGGGGCCTATAGCACAGATACGCAGTATTTT. As protein: CASSPAGAYSTDTQYF. This chain links TRBV18 with TRBJ2-3; 8 bases line up with TRBD2. V lost 6 bases and J lost 0; bases outside the gene matches: 8. The CDR3 is 16 amino acids. Germline CDR1 KGHSH, CDR2 LQKENI.

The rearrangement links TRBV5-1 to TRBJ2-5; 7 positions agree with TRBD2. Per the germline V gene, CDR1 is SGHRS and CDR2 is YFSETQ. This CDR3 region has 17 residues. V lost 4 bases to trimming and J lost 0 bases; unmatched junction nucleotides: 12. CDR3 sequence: CASSPGDSGWYQETQYF. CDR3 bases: TGCGCCAGCAGCCCCGGGGATAGCGGGTGGTACCAAGAGACCCAGTACTTC. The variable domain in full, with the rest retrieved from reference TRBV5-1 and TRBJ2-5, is KAGVTQTPRYLIKTRGQQVTLSCSPISGHRSVSWYQQTPGQGLQFLFEYFSETQRNKGNFPGRFSGRQFSNSRSEMNVSTLELGDSALYLCASSPGDSGWYQETQYFGPGTRLLVL.

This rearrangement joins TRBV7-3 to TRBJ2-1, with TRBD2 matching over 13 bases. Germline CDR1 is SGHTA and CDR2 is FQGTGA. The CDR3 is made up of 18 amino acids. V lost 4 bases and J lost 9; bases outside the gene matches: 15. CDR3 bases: TGTGCCAGCAGCTCCCCTCAAGCCCGGACTAGCGGGGGTGGTGAGCAGTTCTTC. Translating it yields CASSSPQARTSGGGEQFF. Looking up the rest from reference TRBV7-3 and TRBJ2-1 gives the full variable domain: GAGVSQTPSNKVTEKGKYVELRCDPISGHTALYWYRQSLGQGPEFLIYFQGTGAADDSGLPNDRFFAVRPEGSVSTLKIQRTERGDSAVYLCASSSPQARTSGGGEQFFGPGTRLTVL.

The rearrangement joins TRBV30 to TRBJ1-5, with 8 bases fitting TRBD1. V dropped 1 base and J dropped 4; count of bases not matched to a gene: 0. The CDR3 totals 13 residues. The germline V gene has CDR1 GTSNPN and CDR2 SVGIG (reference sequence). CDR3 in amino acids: CAWSGQGNQPQHF. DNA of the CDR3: TGTGCCTGGAGTGGACAGGGGAATCAGCCCCAGCATTTT.

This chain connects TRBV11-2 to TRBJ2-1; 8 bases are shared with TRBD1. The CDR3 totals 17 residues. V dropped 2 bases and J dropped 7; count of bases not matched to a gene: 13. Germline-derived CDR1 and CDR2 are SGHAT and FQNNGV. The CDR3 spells CASSLSSPLTGANEQFF. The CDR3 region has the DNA TGTGCCAGCAGCTTATCGTCCCCATTGACAGGGGCAAATGAGCAGTTCTTC.